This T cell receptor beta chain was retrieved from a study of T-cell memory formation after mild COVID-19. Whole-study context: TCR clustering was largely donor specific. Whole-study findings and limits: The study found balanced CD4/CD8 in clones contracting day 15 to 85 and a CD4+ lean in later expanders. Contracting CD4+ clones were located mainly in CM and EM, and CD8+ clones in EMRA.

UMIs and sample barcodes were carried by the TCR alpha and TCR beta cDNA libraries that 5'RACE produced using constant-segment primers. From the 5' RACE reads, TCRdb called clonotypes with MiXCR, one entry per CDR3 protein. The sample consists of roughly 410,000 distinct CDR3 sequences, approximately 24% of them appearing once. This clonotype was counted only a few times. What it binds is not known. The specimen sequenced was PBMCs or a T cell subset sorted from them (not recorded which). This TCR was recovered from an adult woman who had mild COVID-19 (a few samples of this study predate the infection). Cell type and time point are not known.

CDR3 DNA sequence: TGCAGCGTTGAAGGGGATACGCAGTATTTT. Residues: CSVEGDTQYF. The chain joins TRBV29-1 to TRBJ2-3, with no clear D. CDR1 SQVTM and CDR2 ANQGSEA come from the germline V gene. The CDR3 covers 10 residues. V gave up 1 base and J gave up 6 bases, with 2 bases separating them.